One and the same sample provided the 2 T cell receptor beta chains below, sequenced in a study of identical twins. MiXCR, applied by TCRdb to the 5' RACE reads, yields one record per CDR3 protein. Of just under 650,000 distinct CDR3 sequences detected, roughly 6.6% appear once; the ten largest clones hold approximately 1.5%. Another study also made use of these data, one on yellow fever vaccine responses in identical twins.

What was sequenced was PBMCs. The receptors originated from a woman aged 18-29 years in good health.

The chain carries TRBV7-3 and TRBJ2-1; D is perhaps TRBD1 (6 bases). The CDR3 consists of 13 residues. V dropped 5 bases and J dropped 9 bases, with 14 bases sitting between them. CDR1 and CDR2 from the germline V gene are SGHTA and FQGTGA. The CDR3 protein is CASSPDRGTEQFF. The CDR3 coding sequence is TGTGCCAGCAGCCCCGATAGGGGGACTGAGCAGTTCTTC.

In this sample, this clonotype turned up many times. The chain uses TRBV21-1 and TRBJ2-7; TRBD2 reflects the table's D call only, with no check against the DNA. TRBV21-1 is deemed a pseudogene. This CDR3 is built from 16 residues. The CDR3 protein is CASSKTSSGYTYEQYF. The CDR3 DNA reads TGTGCCAGCAGCAAAACGAGTAGCGGGTATACCTACGAGCAGTACTTC.